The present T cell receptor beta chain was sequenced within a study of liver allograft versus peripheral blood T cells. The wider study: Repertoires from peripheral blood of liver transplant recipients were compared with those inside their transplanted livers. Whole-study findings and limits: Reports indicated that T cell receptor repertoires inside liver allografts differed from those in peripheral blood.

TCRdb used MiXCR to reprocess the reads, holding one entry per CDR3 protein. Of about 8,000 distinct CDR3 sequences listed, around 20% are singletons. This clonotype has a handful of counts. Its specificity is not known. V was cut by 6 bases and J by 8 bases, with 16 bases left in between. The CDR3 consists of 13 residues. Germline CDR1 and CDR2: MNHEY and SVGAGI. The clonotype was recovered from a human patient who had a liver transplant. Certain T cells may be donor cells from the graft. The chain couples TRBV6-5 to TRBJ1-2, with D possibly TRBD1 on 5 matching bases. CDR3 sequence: CASSPGGRYGYTF. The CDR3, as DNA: TGTGCCAGCAGCCCGGGGGGGAGGTACGGCTACACCTTC.